The sample holds many counts of the clone carrying this T cell receptor (beta chain). What it binds is unknown. Germline-derived CDR1 and CDR2 are MDHEN and SYDVKM. This CDR3 is 15 amino acids long. V shed 3 bases, J shed 5 bases, and the junction held 7 bases outside the gene matches. This specimen belongs to a study of T cells in Graves' hyperthyroidism and ophthalmopathy. Study-wide background: Any treatment followed the collection of peripheral blood at initial diagnosis.

Used for diagnoses were clinical symptoms, serum thyroxine and TRAb, thyroid ultrasound and orbital computed tomography. Predating any ophthalmopathy symptoms, the blood sample was taken at first hyperthyroidism diagnosis. Study conclusions and caveats: Ophthalmopathy was told apart from stable hyperthyroidism by a 13 V-J model.

The TCR beta CDR3 regions underwent amplification using RNA transcripts as the source. The HTBI primer set drove a first-round RT-PCR of the TCR CDR3. TCRdb re-called the multiplex PCR reads with MiXCR, one entry per CDR3 protein. The repertoire consists of some 380,000 distinct CDR3 sequences, with roughly 14% occurring once and the leading ten covering 20%. The sequenced sample was blood. The chain joins TRBV28 to TRBJ1-5; 7 bases agree with TRBD1. The receptor comes from a young man with Graves' hyperthyroidism that later progressed to Graves' ophthalmopathy. CDR3 sequence: CASSFGIQGYQPQHF. Here the CDR3 DNA reads TGTGCCAGCAGTTTCGGTATACAGGGGTATCAGCCCCAGCATTTT. The variable domain in full, completed from reference TRBV28 and TRBJ1-5, reads DVKVTQSSRYLVKRTGEKVFLECVQDMDHENMFWYRQDPGLGLRLIYFSYDVKMKEKGDIPEGYSVSREKKERFSLILESASTNQTSMYLCASSFGIQGYQPQHFGDGTRLSIL.